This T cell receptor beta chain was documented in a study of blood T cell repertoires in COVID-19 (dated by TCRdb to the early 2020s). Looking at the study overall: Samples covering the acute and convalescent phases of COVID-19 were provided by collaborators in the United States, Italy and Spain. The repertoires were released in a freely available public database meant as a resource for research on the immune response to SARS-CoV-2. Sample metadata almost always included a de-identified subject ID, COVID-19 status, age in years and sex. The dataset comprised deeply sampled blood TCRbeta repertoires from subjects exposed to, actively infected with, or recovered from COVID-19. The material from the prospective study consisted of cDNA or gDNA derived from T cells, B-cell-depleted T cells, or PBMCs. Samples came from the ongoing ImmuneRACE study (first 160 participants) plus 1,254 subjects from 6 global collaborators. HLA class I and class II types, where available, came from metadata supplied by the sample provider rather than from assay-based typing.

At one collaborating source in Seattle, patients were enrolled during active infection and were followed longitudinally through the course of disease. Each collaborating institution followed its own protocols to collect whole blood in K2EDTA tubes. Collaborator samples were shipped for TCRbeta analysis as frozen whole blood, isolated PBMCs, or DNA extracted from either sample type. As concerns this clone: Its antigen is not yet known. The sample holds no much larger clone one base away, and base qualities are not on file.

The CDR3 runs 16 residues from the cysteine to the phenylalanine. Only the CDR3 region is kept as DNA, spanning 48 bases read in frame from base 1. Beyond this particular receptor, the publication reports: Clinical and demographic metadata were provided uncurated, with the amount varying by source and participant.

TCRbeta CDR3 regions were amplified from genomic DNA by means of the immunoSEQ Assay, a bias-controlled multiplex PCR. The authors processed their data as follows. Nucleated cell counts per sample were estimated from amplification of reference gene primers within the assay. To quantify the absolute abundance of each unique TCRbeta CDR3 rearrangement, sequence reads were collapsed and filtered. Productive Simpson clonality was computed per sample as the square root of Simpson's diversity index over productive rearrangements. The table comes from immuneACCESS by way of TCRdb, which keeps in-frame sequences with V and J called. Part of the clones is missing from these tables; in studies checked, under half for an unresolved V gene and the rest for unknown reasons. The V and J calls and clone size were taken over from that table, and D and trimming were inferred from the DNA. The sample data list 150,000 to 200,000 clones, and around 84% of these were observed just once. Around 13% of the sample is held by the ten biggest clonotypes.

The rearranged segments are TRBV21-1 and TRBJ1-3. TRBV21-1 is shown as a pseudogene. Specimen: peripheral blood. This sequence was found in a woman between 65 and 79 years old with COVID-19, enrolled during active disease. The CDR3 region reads CASSTARGGSGNTIYF. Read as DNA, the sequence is TGTGCCAGCTCAACGGCTCGCGGAGGTTCCGGAAACACCATATATTTT.